What follows are 32 T cell receptor beta chains derived from one specimen sequenced in a study of blood T cell repertoires in COVID-19. TCRdb's copy holds only in-frame clones and misses some; the assay was immunoSEQ multiplex PCR. The repertoire holds about 260,000 clones, with about 91% as singletons. The sample comprised peripheral blood. These receptors came from a person aged 18-29 years with COVID-19, enrolled during active disease.

V is TRBV2 and J is TRBJ2-4, with D tentatively TRBD2 (7 bases). Germline V CDR1 and CDR2: SNHLY, FYNNEI. The CDR3 spans 14 residues. V gave up 8 bases and J gave up 8 bases, with 19 bases separating them. The CDR3 DNA reads TGTGCCAGCCTAAACGGAAAGGGGGGGTACATTCAGTACTTC. Residues: CASLNGKGGYIQYF.

The chain joins TRBV5-8 to TRBJ1-4; TRBD1 agrees at 9 bases. With V trimmed by 0 bases and J by 6 bases, 0 bases remained unmatched. The germline gives CDR1 SGHTS, CDR2 YDEGEE. The CDR3 runs to 14 residues. In nucleotides, the CDR3 is TGTGCCAGCAGCTTGGGACAGGGGGATGAAAAACTGTTTTTT. This translates into CASSLGQGDEKLFF.

The chain uses TRBV4-1 and TRBJ1-2; TRBD1 might be the D (5 bases). Germline CDR1 MGHRA, CDR2 YSYEKL. There are 14 residues in the CDR3. Trimming took 3 bases from V and 7 from J, leaving 15 bases between them. The CDR3 coding sequence is TGCGCCAGCAGCCACGCTTCAGGGTCCCTTGGCTACACCTTC. Its translation: CASSHASGSLGYTF.

This clone came up once. V is TRBV3-1 (or the pseudogene TRBV3-2) and J is TRBJ1-6; 7 bases line up with TRBD1. CDR1 is LGHDT and CDR2 is YNNKEL in the germline V gene (reference sequence). The CDR3 spans 13 residues. V dropped 7 bases and J dropped 8; count of bases not matched to a gene: 5. CDR3 sequence (DNA): TGTGCCAGCAAGACAGGGTTCGATTCACCCCTCCACTTT. This gives the protein CASKTGFDSPLHF.

The chain carries TRBV29-1 and TRBJ2-7; 7 nucleotides match TRBD1. Trimming took 6 bases from V and 3 from J; bases not matched to a gene: 5. The CDR3 extends over 12 amino acids. Germline CDR1 is SQVTM and CDR2 is ANQGSEA. CDR3: CSVLTGRYEQYF. CDR3 coding DNA: TGCAGCGTCCTGACAGGGCGCTACGAGCAGTACTTC.

The gene calls are TRBV29-1 and TRBJ2-1; TRBD2 is a possible D gene (5 bases). Trimming removed 8 bases at V and 9 bases at J, with 17 bases between. Germline lookup yields CDR1 SQVTM and CDR2 ANQGSEA. The CDR3 runs to 12 residues. CDR3 sequence: CSYAGSAVEQFF. The CDR3 DNA reads TGCAGCTACGCGGGTAGCGCGGTTGAGCAGTTCTTC.

V is TRBV28 and J is TRBJ2-7, with 11 bases matching TRBD2. This CDR3 spans 17 amino acids. The junction had 11 bases not matched to a gene; V was cut back by 6 bases and J by 1 base. In germline, CDR1 is MDHEN, CDR2 SYDVKM. The CDR3 nucleotides read TGTGCCAGCAGCCTAGGACTAGCGGGCCCCCTTTCCTACGAGCAGTACTTC. Translating gives CASSLGLAGPLSYEQYF.

V gene TRBV25-1 combines with J gene TRBJ2-7; TRBD2 agrees at 9 bases. V lost 2 bases and J lost 3; bases outside the gene matches: 14. Germline V gene data show CDR1 as MGHDK and CDR2 as SYGVNS. The CDR3 has 18 amino acids. The CDR3 sequence is CASSEPAGSGSGYYEQYF. The CDR3 DNA reads TGTGCCAGCAGTGAACCCGCCGGTAGCGGGAGTGGGTACTACGAGCAGTACTTC.

This rearrangement joins TRBV5-6 to TRBJ1-5, with TRBD1 as a possible D gene (5 bases). The CDR3 totals 13 residues. Trimming pared 5 bases from V and 6 bases from J, leaving 12 bases between. Germline values: CDR1 SGHDT, CDR2 YYEEEE. CDR3 region: CASSRGPSQPQHF. CDR3 in DNA: TGTGCCAGCAGTAGGGGTCCCAGTCAGCCCCAGCATTTT.

The chain recombines TRBV2 with TRBJ2-4, with 7 nucleotides matching TRBD2. This CDR3 has 14 amino acids. Per the germline V gene, CDR1 is SNHLY and CDR2 is FYNNEI. V shed 6 bases, J shed 9 bases, and the junction held 11 bases outside the gene matches. The CDR3 reads CASRLPGGISIQYF. In nucleotides, the CDR3 is TGTGCCAGCAGACTCCCCGGGGGGATCAGCATTCAGTACTTC.

This chain uses TRBV4-2 with TRBJ2-1; 13 nucleotides agree with TRBD2. There are 15 residues in the CDR3. The germline gives CDR1 LGHNA, CDR2 YNFKEQ. The V and J ends lost 6 bases and 5 bases, in that order; junction bases with no gene match: 4. The CDR3 protein is CASRLAGGPDNEQFF. The DNA for the CDR3 is TGTGCCAGCAGACTAGCGGGAGGGCCGGACAATGAGCAGTTCTTC.

The sample holds one count of this clone. The chain carries TRBV19 and TRBJ1-4, with TRBD1 matching over 8 bases. V dropped 5 bases and J dropped 6; count of bases not matched to a gene: 5. Germline V gene data show CDR1 as LNHDA and CDR2 as SQIVND (reference sequence). This CDR3 comprises 14 residues. CDR3 sequence reads: CASSVQGAHEKLFF. The CDR3, as DNA: TGTGCCAGTAGTGTGCAGGGGGCTCATGAAAAACTGTTTTTT.

The chain is built from TRBV11-2 and TRBJ1-2; TRBD1 matches at 8 bases. Germline lookup yields CDR1 SGHAT and CDR2 FQNNGV. V lost 5 bases and J lost 8; bases outside the gene matches: 7. This CDR3 is 13 amino acids long. This CDR3 is CASSPDRGGGYTF. CDR3 sequence (DNA): TGTGCCAGCAGCCCTGACAGGGGAGGAGGCTACACCTTC.

The rearrangement links TRBV19 to TRBJ1-2; no definite D call. V was clipped by 7 bases and J by 5 bases, with 11 bases between them. Germline V gives CDR1 LNHDA, CDR2 SQIVND (reference sequence). The CDR3 has 12 residues. The DNA for the CDR3 is TGTGCCAGTACCCTTCAGGATTATGGCTACACCTTC. It translates to CASTLQDYGYTF.

The chain carries TRBV5-6 and TRBJ2-5; the match to TRBD2 covers 8 bases. Trimming at V came to 4 bases and at J to 0 bases, leaving 8 bases not matched to a gene. The germline V gene encodes CDR1 SGHDT and CDR2 YYEEEE. The CDR3 is 16 amino acids. The CDR3 here is CASSPLAGGHQETQYF. The CDR3, as DNA: TGTGCCAGCAGCCCTTTGGCGGGAGGCCACCAAGAGACCCAGTACTTC. Based on the CDR3 plus reference TRBV5-6 and TRBJ2-5, the full variable domain is DAGVTQSPTHLIKTRGQQVTLRCSPKSGHDTVSWYQQALGQGPQFIFQYYEEEERQRGNFPDRFSGHQFPNYSSELNVNALLLGDSALYLCASSPLAGGHQETQYFGPGTRLLVL.

The rearrangement uses TRBV11-2 and TRBJ2-5; 12 bases line up with TRBD2. This CDR3 has 16 amino acids. With 5 bases clipped from V and 4 bases from J, the junction kept 8 bases outside the gene matches. CDR1 is SGHAT, CDR2 FQNNGV, per germline. In DNA form, the CDR3 reads TGTGCCAGCAGCCCACCGACTAGCGGGAGTCGAGAGACCCAGTACTTC. Translating gives CASSPPTSGSRETQYF.

V gene TRBV3-1 (or the pseudogene TRBV3-2) combines with J gene TRBJ1-3, with D possibly TRBD1 on 6 matching bases. V was cut by 1 base and J by 2 bases, with 9 bases left in between. Germline CDR1 and CDR2: LGHDT and YNNKEL (reference sequence). CDR3 length: 15 amino acids. DNA of the CDR3: TGTGCCAGCAGCCAAGCACAGGGTGCTGGAAACACCATATATTTT. The encoded protein is CASSQAQGAGNTIYF.

This chain uses TRBV6-5 with TRBJ1-2, with D tentatively TRBD1 (5 bases). Germline V gives CDR1 MNHEY, CDR2 SVGAGI. CDR3 length equals 14 residues. V was trimmed by 8 bases and J by 6 bases, leaving 19 bases between them. DNA of the CDR3: TGTGCCAGCGGTCACCAGGGTATTTCTCATGGCTACACCTTC. Protein: CASGHQGISHGYTF.

Concerning this clone: The same CDR3 also results from other DNA sequences found in this sample. J is TRBJ2-7 and V is TRBV27; the match to TRBD1 covers 7 bases. The CDR3 sequence is 14 residues long. After removal of 3 bases from V and 0 bases from J, the junction contained 2 bases not matched to a gene. Germline loops: CDR1 MNHEY, CDR2 SMNVEV (reference sequence). The CDR3 spells CASSFDRASYEQYF. For the CDR3, the DNA is TGTGCCAGCAGTTTCGACAGGGCCTCCTACGAGCAGTACTTC.

This sequence joins TRBV9 and TRBJ2-1; TRBD2 matches at 16 bases. Unmatched junction bases numbered 12, after V lost 4 bases and J lost 2 bases. The CDR3 contains 20 residues. Germline CDR1 reads SGDLS; CDR2 reads YYNGEE. The CDR3 sequence is CASSTDPGLAGGPTYNEQFF. The CDR3 DNA reads TGTGCCAGCAGCACCGACCCGGGACTAGCGGGAGGGCCTACCTACAATGAGCAGTTCTTC.

The table lists this clone with a count of one. V is TRBV24-1 and J is TRBJ1-5; 8 nucleotides align to TRBD1. The germline V gene encodes CDR1 KGHDR and CDR2 SFDVKD. This CDR3 is built from 16 residues. Unmatched junction bases numbered 4, after V lost 2 bases and J lost 2 bases. The CDR3, as DNA: TGTGCCACCAGTGATTCAGGACAGGGCGGCAATCAGCCCCAGCATTTT. This encodes CATSDSGQGGNQPQHF.

This clone showed up just a few times. The chain links TRBV4-2 to TRBJ2-3, with 12 bases fitting TRBD1. The junction had 2 bases not matched to a gene; V was cut back by 0 bases and J by 4 bases. The CDR3 has 16 amino acids. The germline V gene encodes CDR1 LGHNA and CDR2 YNFKEQ. The CDR3 region is CASSQDGTGGADTQYF. CDR3 nucleotide sequence: TGTGCCAGCAGCCAAGATGGGACAGGGGGCGCAGATACGCAGTATTTT.

The CDR3 spells CASSLLAGGGNEQFF. CDR3 nucleotide sequence: TGTGCCAGTAGTCTACTAGCGGGAGGGGGGAATGAGCAGTTCTTC. The chain is built from TRBV19 and TRBJ2-1; 13 positions agree with TRBD2. The CDR3 spans 15 residues. V shed 5 bases, J shed 7 bases, and the junction held 5 bases outside the gene matches. From germline, CDR1 is LNHDA and CDR2 SQIVND (reference sequence).

The CDR3 protein is CASRGSSGPPGVHEQYF. The DNA for the CDR3 is TGCGCCAGCAGGGGGTCTAGCGGGCCGCCCGGGGTACACGAGCAGTACTTC. The chain joins TRBV5-1 to TRBJ2-7, with 8 bases that match TRBD2. This CDR3 is 17 amino acids long. Germline CDR1 and CDR2: SGHRS and YFSETQ. J lost 5 bases, V lost 5 bases, and 18 bases had no gene match.

The rearrangement joins TRBV21-1 to TRBJ2-5; the tabulated D call, TRBD2, remains unverified against the DNA. TRBV21-1 is described as a pseudogene. There are 12 residues in the CDR3. For the CDR3, the DNA is TGTGCCAGCAGCACCCTGCAAGAGACCCAGTACTTC. It is translated as CASSTLQETQYF.

This chain connects TRBV19 to TRBJ2-4, with D maybe TRBD2 (6 bases). This CDR3 comprises 15 residues. The V gene lost 5 bases and the J gene lost 3 bases, with 14 bases spanning the gap. Germline loops: CDR1 LNHDA, CDR2 SQIVND (reference sequence). The DNA for the CDR3 is TGTGCCAGTAGTCGGACGGGAGTGAGCAAAAACATTCAGTACTTC. Translation: CASSRTGVSKNIQYF.

The chain carries TRBV29-1 and TRBJ2-7; D is possibly TRBD2 (5 bases). V was trimmed by 3 bases and J by 5 bases, leaving 11 bases between them. Germline CDR1 reads SQVTM; CDR2 reads ANQGSEA. The CDR3 extends over 12 amino acids. CDR3 nucleotide sequence: TGCAGCGTTGATATTTTCGGGGACGAGCAGTACTTC. Its protein is CSVDIFGDEQYF.

Remarks on this clone: One end of the junction fails to match germline, which may point to a read error. The genes are TRBV5-5 and TRBJ1-1; a weak D match, TRBD1 (5 bases). Germline lookup yields CDR1 SGHKS and CDR2 YYEKEE (reference sequence). The CDR3 has 16 amino acids. The CDR3 protein is CASTLAVGRAHGEAFF. CDR3 sequence (DNA): TGTGCCAGCACCTTGGCAGTGGGCAGGGCCCATGGGGAAGCTTTCTTT.

V gene TRBV27 combines with J gene TRBJ1-2, with 8 bases that match TRBD1. Germline assignment: CDR1 MNHEY and CDR2 SMNVEV (reference sequence). The CDR3 has 15 residues. Trimming at V came to 6 bases and at J to 5 bases, leaving 11 bases not matched to a gene. CDR3 amino acids: CASRGTGLIGYGYTF. The CDR3 DNA sequence: TGTGCCAGCAGGGGGACAGGCCTGATTGGGTATGGCTACACCTTC.

The CDR3 here is CASSLTAWGDYNEQFF. CDR3 DNA: TGTGCCAGCAGCTTAACTGCTTGGGGAGACTACAATGAGCAGTTCTTC. This chain uses TRBV7-3 with TRBJ2-1; D might be TRBD2 (5 bases). The CDR3 sequence is 16 residues long. The germline V and J ends were trimmed by 0 bases and 3 bases, with 12 bases remaining between them. Germline CDR1 SGHTA, CDR2 FQGTGA. The whole variable domain, filled in from reference TRBV7-3 and TRBJ2-1, reads GAGVSQTPSNKVTEKGKYVELRCDPISGHTALYWYRQSLGQGPEFLIYFQGTGAADDSGLPNDRFFAVRPEGSVSTLKIQRTERGDSAVYLCASSLTAWGDYNEQFFGPGTRLTVL.

J is TRBJ2-1 and V is TRBV15; 9 nucleotides line up with TRBD1. The CDR3 length is 14 residues. The germline V gene has CDR1 LNHNV and CDR2 YYDKDF (reference sequence). Unmatched junction bases numbered 9, after V lost 8 bases and J lost 7 bases. The CDR3 DNA follows: TGTGCCACCGGACGCCGGGACAGGGTAAATGAGCAGTTCTTC. Its translation is CATGRRDRVNEQFF.

This clone was observed once. This chain joins TRBV3-1 (or the pseudogene TRBV3-2) and TRBJ2-4; 12 nucleotides align to TRBD2. This CDR3 spans 21 amino acids. Germline trimming cut 6 bases from V and 1 base from J; bases unmatched to any gene: 19. The germline CDR1 and CDR2 sequences are LGHDT and YNNKEL (reference sequence). CDR3 amino acids: CASSALFGPSGRAGAKNIQYF. CDR3 nucleotides: TGTGCCAGCAGTGCTCTCTTCGGCCCTAGCGGGAGGGCCGGGGCCAAAAACATTCAGTACTTC.